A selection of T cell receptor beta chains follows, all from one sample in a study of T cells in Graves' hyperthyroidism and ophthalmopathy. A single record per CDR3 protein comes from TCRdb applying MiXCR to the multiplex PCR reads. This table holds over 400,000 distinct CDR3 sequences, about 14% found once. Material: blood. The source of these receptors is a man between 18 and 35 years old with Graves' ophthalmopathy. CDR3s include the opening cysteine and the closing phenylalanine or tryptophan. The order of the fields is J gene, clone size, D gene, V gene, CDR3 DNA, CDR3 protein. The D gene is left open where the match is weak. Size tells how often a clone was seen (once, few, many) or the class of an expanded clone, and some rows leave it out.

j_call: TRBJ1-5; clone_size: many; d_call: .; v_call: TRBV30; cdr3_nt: TGTGCCTGGAGAAGATGGGGAGAAAATCAGCCCCAGCATTTT; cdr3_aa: CAWRRWGENQPQHF
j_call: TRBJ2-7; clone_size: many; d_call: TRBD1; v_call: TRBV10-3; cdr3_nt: TGTGCCATCAGCCGGGACAGGGTCTACGAGCAGTACTTC; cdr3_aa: CAISRDRVYEQYF
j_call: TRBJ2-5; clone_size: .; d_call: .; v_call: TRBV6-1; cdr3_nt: TGTGCCAGCAGTCGGACTATCGTGGAGACCCAGTACTTC; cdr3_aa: CASSRTIVETQYF
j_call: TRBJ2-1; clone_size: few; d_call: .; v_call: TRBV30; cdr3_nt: TGTGCCTGGTCAACTAGCAGCGGATACAATGAGCAGTTCTTC; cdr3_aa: CAWSTSSGYNEQFF
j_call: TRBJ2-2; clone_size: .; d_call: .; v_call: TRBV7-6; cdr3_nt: TGTGCCAGCGCTTTACGTGACACCGGGGAGCTGTTTTTT; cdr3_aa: CASALRDTGELFF
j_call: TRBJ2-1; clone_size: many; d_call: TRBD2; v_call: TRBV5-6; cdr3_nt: TGTGCCAGCAGCTTGGCCGGGCGGGAGGGTAATGAGCAGTTCTTC; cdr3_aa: CASSLAGREGNEQFF
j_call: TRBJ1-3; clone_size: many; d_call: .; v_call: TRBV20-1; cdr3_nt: TGCAGTGGTAGACAGTCCGGAAACACCATATATTTT; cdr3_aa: CSGRQSGNTIYF
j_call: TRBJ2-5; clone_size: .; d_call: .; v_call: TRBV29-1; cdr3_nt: TGCAGCGTTGTTGAGGGACTGAGACAAGAGACCCAGTACTTC; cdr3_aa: CSVVEGLRQETQYF
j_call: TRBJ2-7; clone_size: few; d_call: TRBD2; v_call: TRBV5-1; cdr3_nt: TGCGCCAGCAGCTTGGGACTAGCGGGAGAGTCGTACGAGCAGTACTTC; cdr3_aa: CASSLGLAGESYEQYF
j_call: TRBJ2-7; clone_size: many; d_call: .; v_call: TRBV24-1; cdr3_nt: TGTGCCACCAGTGCCGTGAGGGGAGGCGAGCAGTACTTC; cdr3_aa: CATSAVRGGEQYF
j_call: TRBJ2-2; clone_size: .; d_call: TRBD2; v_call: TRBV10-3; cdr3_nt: TGTGCCATCAGTGACGGCGGGAGCGGGACCGGGGAGCTGCTTTTT; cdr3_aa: CAISDGGSGTGELLF
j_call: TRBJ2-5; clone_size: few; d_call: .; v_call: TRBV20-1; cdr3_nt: TGCAGTGCTAGAGATGTACAGCCCGGGCACTTC; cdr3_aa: CSARDVQPGHF
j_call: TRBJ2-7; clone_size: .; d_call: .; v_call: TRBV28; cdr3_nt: TGTGCCAGCAGTTTGGGTGACGCCTACGAGCAGTACTTC; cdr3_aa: CASSLGDAYEQYF
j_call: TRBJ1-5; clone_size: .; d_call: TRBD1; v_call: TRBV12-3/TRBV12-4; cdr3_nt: TGTGCCAGCAGTTCTGCCGGGACAGGGGGGGGTCGGCCCCAGCATTTT; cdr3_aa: CASSSAGTGGGRPQHF
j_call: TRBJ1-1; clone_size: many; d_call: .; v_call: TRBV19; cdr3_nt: TGTGCCAGTAGTAGAAGGAAGTTCATGAACACTGAAGCTTTCTTT; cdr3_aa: CASSRRKFMNTEAFF
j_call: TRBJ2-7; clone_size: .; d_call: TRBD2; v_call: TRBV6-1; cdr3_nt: TGTGCCAGCAGTAATAGCGGGGGGGCAAAGCAGTACTTC; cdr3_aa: CASSNSGGAKQYF
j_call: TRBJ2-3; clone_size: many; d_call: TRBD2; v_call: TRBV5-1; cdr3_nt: TGCGCCAGCAGCTTGGGCGAGACTAGCTGGGGCACAGATACGCAGTATTTT; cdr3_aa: CASSLGETSWGTDTQYF
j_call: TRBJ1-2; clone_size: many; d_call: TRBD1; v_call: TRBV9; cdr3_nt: TGTGCCAGCAGCGTAGACCCGTGGGGCAGGGGGTCCCGTGGCTACACCTTC; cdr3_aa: CASSVDPWGRGSRGYTF
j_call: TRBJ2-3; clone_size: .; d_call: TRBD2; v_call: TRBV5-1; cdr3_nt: TGCGCCAGCAGCTTACCGGGATTCGGACTAGCGGGGGGGAATACGCAGTATTTT; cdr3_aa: CASSLPGFGLAGGNTQYF
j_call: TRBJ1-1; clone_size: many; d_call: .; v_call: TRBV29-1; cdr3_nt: TGCAGCGTTGCTGGAGTGAGTGGGTCATACACTGAAGCTTTCTTT; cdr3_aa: CSVAGVSGSYTEAFF
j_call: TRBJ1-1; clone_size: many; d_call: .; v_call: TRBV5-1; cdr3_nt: TGCGCCAGCAGCTTGGTGGGCCGAGGGAACACTGAAGCTTTCTTT; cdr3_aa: CASSLVGRGNTEAFF
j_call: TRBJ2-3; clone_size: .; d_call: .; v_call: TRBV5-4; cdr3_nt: TGTGCCAGCAGCCTCCCCGGACACTCAATTCGGTCAGATACGCAGTATTTT; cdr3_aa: CASSLPGHSIRSDTQYF
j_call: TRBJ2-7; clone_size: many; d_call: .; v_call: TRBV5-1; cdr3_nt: TGCGCCAGCAGCTTCGCAGGGGCCGAGCAGTACTTC; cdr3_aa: CASSFAGAEQYF
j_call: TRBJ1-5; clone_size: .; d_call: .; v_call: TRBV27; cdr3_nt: TGTGCCAGCAGTCTACAGGGCAGGCAGCCCCAGCATTTT; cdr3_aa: CASSLQGRQPQHF
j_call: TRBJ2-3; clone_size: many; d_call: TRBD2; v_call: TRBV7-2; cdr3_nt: TGTGCCAGCAGCCAAAGAGTAGCGGGGGGGCTAGATACGCAGTATTTT; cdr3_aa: CASSQRVAGGLDTQYF
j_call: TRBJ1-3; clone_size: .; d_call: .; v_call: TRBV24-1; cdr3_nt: TGTGCCACCAGTGACCTGGACATTTGGGGCTCTGGAAACACCATATATTTT; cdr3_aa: CATSDLDIWGSGNTIYF
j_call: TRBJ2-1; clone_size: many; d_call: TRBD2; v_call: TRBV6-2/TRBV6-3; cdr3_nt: TGTGCCAGCAGTTATGAGCGGGGGCCCTACAATGAGCAGTTCTTC; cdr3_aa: CASSYERGPYNEQFF
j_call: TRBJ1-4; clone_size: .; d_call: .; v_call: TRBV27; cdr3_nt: TGTGCCAGCAGAACGGGGAGTGAAAAACTGTTTTTT; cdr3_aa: CASRTGSEKLFF
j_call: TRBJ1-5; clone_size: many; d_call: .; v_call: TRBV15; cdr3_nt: TGTGCCACCAGCAGAGACACCCTGAGCAATCAGCCCCAGCATTTT; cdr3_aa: CATSRDTLSNQPQHF
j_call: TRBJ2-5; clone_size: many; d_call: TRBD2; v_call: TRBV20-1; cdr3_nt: TGCAGTGCTAGAGACCTAGCGGGAGTCTGGGAGACCCAGTACTTC; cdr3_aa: CSARDLAGVWETQYF
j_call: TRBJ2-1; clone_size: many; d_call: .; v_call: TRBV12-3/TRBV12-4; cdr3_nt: TGTGCCAGCAGTAAGGACTGGAGCTCCTACAATGAGCAGTTCTTC; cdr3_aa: CASSKDWSSYNEQFF
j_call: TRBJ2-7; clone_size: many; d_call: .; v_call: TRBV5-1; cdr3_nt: TGCGCCAGCAGCTTCCGCCTAGCCAACGAGCAGTACTTC; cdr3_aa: CASSFRLANEQYF
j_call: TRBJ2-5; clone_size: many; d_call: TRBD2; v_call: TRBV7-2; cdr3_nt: TGTGCCAGCAGCTTAGCCCCTGGACTAGGGCATTTTTCAGAGACCCAGTACTTC; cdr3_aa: CASSLAPGLGHFSETQYF
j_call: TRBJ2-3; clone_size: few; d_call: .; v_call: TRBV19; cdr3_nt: TGTGCCAGTAGTATCGGGGGTTCGGGGTTACCGACAGATACGCAGTATTTT; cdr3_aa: CASSIGGSGLPTDTQYF
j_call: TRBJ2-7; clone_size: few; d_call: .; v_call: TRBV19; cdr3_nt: TGTGCCAGTAGTATCGGTCAGCACTCCTACGAGCAGTACTTC; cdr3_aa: CASSIGQHSYEQYF
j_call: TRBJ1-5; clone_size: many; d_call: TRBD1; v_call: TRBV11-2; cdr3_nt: TGTGCCAGCAGCTTAGGACAGGGGTTGGTTCAGCCCCAGCATTTT; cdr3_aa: CASSLGQGLVQPQHF
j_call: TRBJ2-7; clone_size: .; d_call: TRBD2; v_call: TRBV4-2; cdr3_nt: TGTGCCAGCAGCCAAGAACTAGCGTCTACCTACGAGCAGTACTTC; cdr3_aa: CASSQELASTYEQYF
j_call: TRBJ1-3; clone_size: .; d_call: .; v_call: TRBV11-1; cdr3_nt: TGTGCCAGCAGCCGGAGCCCGAGCTCTGGAAACACCATATATTTT; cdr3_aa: CASSRSPSSGNTIYF